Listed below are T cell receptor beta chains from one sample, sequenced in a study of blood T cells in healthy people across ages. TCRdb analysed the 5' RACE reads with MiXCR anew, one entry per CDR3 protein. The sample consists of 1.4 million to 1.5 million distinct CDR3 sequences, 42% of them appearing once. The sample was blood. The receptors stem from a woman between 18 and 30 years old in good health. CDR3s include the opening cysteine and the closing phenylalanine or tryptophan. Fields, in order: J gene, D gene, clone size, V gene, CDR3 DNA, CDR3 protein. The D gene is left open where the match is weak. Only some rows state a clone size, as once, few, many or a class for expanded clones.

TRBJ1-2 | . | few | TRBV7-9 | TGTGCCAGCAGCTCCCGCCTGGGGGGACGGGTTGGTGGGTTCGACTATGGCTACACCTTC | CASSSRLGGRVGGFDYGYTF
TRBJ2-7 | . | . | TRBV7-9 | TGTGCCAGCAGCTCGCTAGCTGGGTCCTACAATGAGCAGTACTTC | CASSSLAGSYNEQYF
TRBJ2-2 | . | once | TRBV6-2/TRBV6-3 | TGTGCCAGCAGTTCATCCAAGCCCGGGGAGCTGTTTTTT | CASSSSKPGELFF
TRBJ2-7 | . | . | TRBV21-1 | TGTGCCAGCAACGAGACAGGGTCCGGAGAGCAGTACTTC | CASNETGSGEQYF
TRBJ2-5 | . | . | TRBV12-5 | TGTGCTAGTGGGGGTGGACGGTCCCAAGAGACCCAGTACTTC | CASGGGRSQETQYF
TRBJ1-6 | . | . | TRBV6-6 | TGTGCCAGCAGTTACCAGGAAAAAGTCTCACCCCTCCACTTT | CASSYQEKVSPLHF
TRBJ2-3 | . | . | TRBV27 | TGTGCCAGCAGTCCTTACAGGGACGTGGGCACAGATACGCAGTATTTT | CASSPYRDVGTDTQYF
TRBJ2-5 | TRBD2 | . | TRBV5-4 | TGTGCCGCTGGGACTAGCGGACCTGGGACCCAGTACTTC | CAAGTSGPGTQYF
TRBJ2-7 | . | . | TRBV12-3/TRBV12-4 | TGTGCCAGCAGCCGTCCAAGGACAGCTAGCTCCTACGAGCAGTACTTC | CASSRPRTASSYEQYF
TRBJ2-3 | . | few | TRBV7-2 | TGTGCCAGCAGCCTGTTTGGGCCCACCTCCACAGATACGCAGTATTTT | CASSLFGPTSTDTQYF
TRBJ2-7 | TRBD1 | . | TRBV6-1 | TGTGCCAGCAGTGCAAGGGACAGTTACTCCTACGAGCAGTACTTC | CASSARDSYSYEQYF
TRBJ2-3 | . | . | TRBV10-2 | TGCGCCAGCAGCCCCTCAATGGCCCCAGATACGCAGTATTTT | CASSPSMAPDTQYF
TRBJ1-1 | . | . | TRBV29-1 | TGCAGCGGGACAGTAGGACAAAAGGCTGAAGCTTTCTTT | CSGTVGQKAEAFF
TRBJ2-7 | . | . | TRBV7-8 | TGTGCCAGCAGCTTTATGGGGAACTCCTACAATGAGCAGTACTTC | CASSFMGNSYNEQYF
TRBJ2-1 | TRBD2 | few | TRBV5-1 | TGCGCCAGCAGCTTGGCGGGGGGGGGATCTGGAAATGAGCAGTTCTTC | CASSLAGGGSGNEQFF
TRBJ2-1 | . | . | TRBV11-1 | TGTGCCAGCAGCTTAGTGGTAGCTCCCAATGAGCAGTTCTTC | CASSLVVAPNEQFF
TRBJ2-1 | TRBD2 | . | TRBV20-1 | TGCAGTGCTAGGGTCCCTAGCGGGGGTAACAATGAGCAGTTCTTC | CSARVPSGGNNEQFF
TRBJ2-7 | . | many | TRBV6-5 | TGTGCCAGCAGTTACGGCCAGGGTCCCTACGAGCAGTACTTC | CASSYGQGPYEQYF
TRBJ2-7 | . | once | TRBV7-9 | TGTGCCAGCAGCTTCGACTCCCCGGGGTACGAGCAGTACTTC | CASSFDSPGYEQYF
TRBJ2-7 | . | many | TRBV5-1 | TGCGCCAGCTTTCTGGGGCGGGAAAACTACGAGCAGTACTTC | CASFLGRENYEQYF
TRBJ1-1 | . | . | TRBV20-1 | TGCAGTGTGGCCGGGGAAGGGGCGAACACTGAAGCTTTCTTT | CSVAGEGANTEAFF
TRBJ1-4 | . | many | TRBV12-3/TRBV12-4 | TGTGCCAGCAGTTCGACAGGCCCTAATGAAAAACTGTTTTTT | CASSSTGPNEKLFF
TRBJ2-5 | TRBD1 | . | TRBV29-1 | TGCAGCATTGAAGATCCGAGGGACAGGGTCCAAGAGACCCAGTACTTC | CSIEDPRDRVQETQYF
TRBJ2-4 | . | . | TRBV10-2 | TGCGCCAGCAGTGTCATTGAGGGGGAGATAGGACTAGCCAAAAACATTCAGTACTTC | CASSVIEGEIGLAKNIQYF
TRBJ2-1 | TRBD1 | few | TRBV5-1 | TGCGCCAGCAGCCCACGACAGGGGGAGATTCATGAGCAGTTCTTC | CASSPRQGEIHEQFF
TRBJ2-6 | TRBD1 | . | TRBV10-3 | TGTGCCACTAGGACAGGGGGTGAAACTGGGGCCAACGTCCTGACTTTC | CATRTGGETGANVLTF
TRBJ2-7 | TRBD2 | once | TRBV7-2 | TGTGCCAGCAGCTTATTACCAGCGGGGGGATACAATGAGCAGTACTTC | CASSLLPAGGYNEQYF
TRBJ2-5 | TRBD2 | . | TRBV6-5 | TGTGCCAGCAGTTCCAGCCCTTGGGGGCAGCGGGAGAGCCACCTTGGGGAGACCCAGTACTTC | CASSSSPWGQRESHLGETQYF
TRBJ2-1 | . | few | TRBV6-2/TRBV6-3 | TGTGCCAGCAGTGGAGTGGGAGGATGGGGTGAGCAGTTCTTC | CASSGVGGWGEQFF
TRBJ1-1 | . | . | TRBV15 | TGTGTCACCAGCGGGGGACTCCAGAACACTGAAGCTTTCTTT | CVTSGGLQNTEAFF
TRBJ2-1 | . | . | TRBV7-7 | TGTGCCAGCAGCACCCCCGGGTTGAATGAGCAGTTCTTC | CASSTPGLNEQFF
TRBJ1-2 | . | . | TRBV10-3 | TGTGCCATCAGTGCCTCAGGGTCGGTTGGCTACACCTTC | CAISASGSVGYTF
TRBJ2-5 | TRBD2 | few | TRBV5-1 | TGCGCCAGCAGCTTGTCCCAACTAGCGGCACAAGAGACCCAGTACTTC | CASSLSQLAAQETQYF
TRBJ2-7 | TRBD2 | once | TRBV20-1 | TGCAGTGCTAGAGATCCGCGAGCGGGGGGACCCTTCTACGAGCAGTACTTC | CSARDPRAGGPFYEQYF
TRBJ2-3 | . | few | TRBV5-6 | TGTGCCAGCAGCTTGTCCCCACGACCTGGAGGGAATACGCAGTATTTT | CASSLSPRPGGNTQYF
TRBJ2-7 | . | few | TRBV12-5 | TGTGCTAGTGGTTTGGGGGCAGGGACCTACGAGCAGTACTTC | CASGLGAGTYEQYF
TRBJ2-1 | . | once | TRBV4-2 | TGTGCCAGCAGCCAAGATTTCCGTGAGCAGTTCTTC | CASSQDFREQFF
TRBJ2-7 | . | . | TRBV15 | TGTGCCACCAGCGGGAGGTACCTTAGCTCCTACGAGCAGTACTTC | CATSGRYLSSYEQYF
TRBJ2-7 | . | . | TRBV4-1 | TGCGCCAGCAGCTCTGGGGGGATTAGCTCCTACGAGCAGTACTTC | CASSSGGISSYEQYF
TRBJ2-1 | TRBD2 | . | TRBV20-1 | TGCAGTGCCGAGTGGGCGGGAGCTTCCAATGAGCAGTTCTTC | CSAEWAGASNEQFF
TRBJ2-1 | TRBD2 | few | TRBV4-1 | TGCGCCAGCAGCCAAGAAGGCCCTAGCGGGAGGGGGGGCTCCTACAATGAGCAGTTCTTC | CASSQEGPSGRGGSYNEQFF
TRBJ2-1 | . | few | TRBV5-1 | TGCGCCAGCAGGCGGGCGGTTAGCTCCTACAATGAGCAGTTCTTC | CASRRAVSSYNEQFF
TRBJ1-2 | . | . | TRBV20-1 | TGCAGTGCCACCCAAAGGGCGGCTAACTATGGCTACACCTTC | CSATQRAANYGYTF
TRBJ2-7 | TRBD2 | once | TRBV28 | TGTGCCAGCAGTTTTAAGGCTAGCGGGGTCGAGCAGTACTTC | CASSFKASGVEQYF
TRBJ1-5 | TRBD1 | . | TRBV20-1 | TGCAGTGCTGACGGGGGCAGGGGGTTTAGTCAGCCCCAGCATTTT | CSADGGRGFSQPQHF
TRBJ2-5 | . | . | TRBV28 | TGTGCCAGCACCCCGGGCGGGGAAGAGACCCAGTACTTC | CASTPGGEETQYF
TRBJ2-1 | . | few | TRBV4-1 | TGCGCCAGCAGTCGTACCGCGGGACTTCCATACAATGAGCAGTTCTTC | CASSRTAGLPYNEQFF
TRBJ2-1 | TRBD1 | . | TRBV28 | TGTGCCAGCAGAACCTCACAGGGGGCCAATGAGCAGTTCTTC | CASRTSQGANEQFF
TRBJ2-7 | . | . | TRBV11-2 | TGTGCCGGCAGCTTAGATCGCCGGGTAGGCGAGCAGTACTTC | CAGSLDRRVGEQYF